These T cell receptor beta chains were read from a single sample in a study of blood T cell repertoires in COVID-19. Using immunoSEQ multiplex PCR, the repertoire was profiled, and TCRdb retains in-frame clones only, with some absent. Counted here are about 200,000 clones, approximately 91% occurring once; the ten biggest clones make up roughly a sixth. Sequenced: peripheral blood. The receptors shown here come from a man in his fifties or sixties with COVID-19, enrolled during active disease. CDR3s include the opening cysteine and the closing phenylalanine or tryptophan. Size is stated for part of the rows, as once, few or many counts, or as a class when the clone is expanded.

v_gene: TRBV9
j_gene: TRBJ2-3
abundance: -
CDR3aa: CASSTSGHPQHTQYF

v_gene: TRBV7-8
j_gene: TRBJ2-7
abundance: -
CDR3aa: CASSLALYEQYF

v_gene: TRBV18
j_gene: TRBJ1-4
abundance: -
CDR3aa: CASSPRGSNEKLFF

v_gene: TRBV4-3
j_gene: TRBJ2-4
abundance: -
CDR3aa: CASSQEPWTAAKNIQYF

v_gene: TRBV19
j_gene: TRBJ1-2
abundance: -
CDR3aa: CASSPIRGQGVRDYGYTF

v_gene: TRBV24-1
j_gene: TRBJ2-3
abundance: -
CDR3aa: CATSDSRASGGVSTDTQYF

v_gene: TRBV5-1
j_gene: TRBJ2-2
abundance: -
CDR3aa: CASHRPGSGRDTGELFF

v_gene: TRBV28
j_gene: TRBJ2-5
abundance: -
CDR3aa: CASSGSYRGQETQYF

v_gene: TRBV6-5
j_gene: TRBJ2-4
abundance: -
CDR3aa: CASSLDRVQNIQYF

v_gene: TRBV2
j_gene: TRBJ1-5
abundance: -
CDR3aa: CASRAAGDGTQHF

v_gene: TRBV10-1
j_gene: TRBJ2-3
abundance: -
CDR3aa: CASSDSNADTQYF

v_gene: TRBV10-3
j_gene: TRBJ1-1
abundance: -
CDR3aa: CAITQGPGMNTEAFF

v_gene: TRBV5-1
j_gene: TRBJ1-2
abundance: -
CDR3aa: CASSPRQGAGGYTF

v_gene: TRBV3-1/TRBV3-2
j_gene: TRBJ2-1
abundance: -
CDR3aa: CASSQGQGTYNEQFF

v_gene: TRBV29-1
j_gene: TRBJ2-3
abundance: -
CDR3aa: CSVDGQGGLRTDTQYF

v_gene: TRBV12-3/TRBV12-4
j_gene: TRBJ1-1
abundance: -
CDR3aa: CASSRTLNTEAFF

v_gene: TRBV3-1/TRBV3-2
j_gene: TRBJ2-3
abundance: -
CDR3aa: CASSQVAAGEGRDTQYF

v_gene: TRBV5-6
j_gene: TRBJ2-1
abundance: once
CDR3aa: CASSLNRLAGFYNEQFF

v_gene: TRBV10-1
j_gene: TRBJ1-1
abundance: -
CDR3aa: CASSESPLGVPVGTEAFF

v_gene: TRBV3-1/TRBV3-2
j_gene: TRBJ2-7
abundance: -
CDR3aa: CASSRGSGTGSYEQYF

v_gene: TRBV9
j_gene: TRBJ2-3
abundance: -
CDR3aa: CASSARTGSDTQYF

v_gene: TRBV7-3
j_gene: TRBJ2-1
abundance: once
CDR3aa: CASSSWDGGNNEQFF

v_gene: TRBV27
j_gene: TRBJ1-2
abundance: -
CDR3aa: CASSLKGAGYGYTF

v_gene: TRBV24-1
j_gene: TRBJ2-7
abundance: -
CDR3aa: CATSPGQETYEQYF

v_gene: TRBV5-1
j_gene: TRBJ2-5
abundance: -
CDR3aa: CASSPGTSGGEETQYF

v_gene: TRBV30
j_gene: TRBJ1-5
abundance: -
CDR3aa: CAWSVRGNQPQHF

v_gene: TRBV27
j_gene: TRBJ2-1
abundance: -
CDR3aa: CASSLSPGESEQFF

v_gene: TRBV7-9
j_gene: TRBJ1-4
abundance: -
CDR3aa: CASSPVGGPFATNEKLFF